This is a list of T cell receptor beta chains from one sample in a study of blood T cell repertoires in COVID-19. The protocol was immunoSEQ multiplex PCR, while the TCRdb copy is restricted to in-frame clones and leaves out a portion. This sample has 170,000 or so clones, with roughly 83% found just once. Input material: peripheral blood. The receptors shown here come from a woman aged 55-70 years with acute or convalescent COVID-19. Each CDR3 is given with its conserved first and last residue. Each record gives: clone size, V gene, J gene, D gene, CDR3 protein, CDR3 DNA. The D gene is left open where the match is weak. Where a row states a size, it is once, few, many or the class of an expanded clone; other rows omit it.

.	TRBV3-1/TRBV3-2	TRBJ1-3	.	CASSQTAGPALAGDTIYF	TGTGCCAGCAGCCAGACGGCGGGACCAGCCCTAGCTGGGGACACCATATATTTT
.	TRBV25-1	TRBJ1-5	TRBD1	CASSASTGHNQPQHF	TGTGCCAGCAGTGCCTCGACAGGGCACAATCAGCCCCAGCATTTT
once	TRBV5-5	TRBJ1-6	.	CASSLAPDSPLHF	TGTGCCAGCAGCTTGGCACCGGATTCACCCCTCCACTTT
.	TRBV18	TRBJ2-3	.	CASSPLGQTDTQYF	TGTGCCAGCTCACCACTGGGACAAACAGATACGCAGTATTTT
.	TRBV9	TRBJ2-2	.	CASSVQRLNTGELFF	TGTGCCAGCAGCGTTCAGAGGCTAAACACCGGGGAGCTGTTTTTT
.	TRBV7-3	TRBJ2-1	TRBD2	CASSRSGLEDNEQFF	TGTGCCAGCAGCCGGTCGGGACTAGAGGACAATGAGCAGTTCTTC
.	TRBV2	TRBJ2-5	TRBD2	CASSAVRGGSETQYF	TGTGCCAGCAGTGCGGTTCGCGGGGGGAGTGAGACCCAGTACTTC
.	TRBV4-3	TRBJ2-1	TRBD2	CASSPPRSAGGRQGDNEQFF	TGCGCCAGCAGCCCCCCTAGGTCAGCGGGGGGGCGGCAAGGGGACAATGAGCAGTTCTTC
.	TRBV18	TRBJ1-1	TRBD1	CASSPAPRTGNTEAFF	TGTGCCAGCTCACCAGCCCCGCGGACAGGGAACACTGAAGCTTTCTTT
.	TRBV18	TRBJ1-5	.	CASSLVDSSNQPQHF	TGTGCCAGCTCACTGGTGGACAGTAGCAATCAGCCCCAGCATTTT
.	TRBV19	TRBJ1-2	.	CASSPYSPTYGYTF	TGTGCCAGTAGCCCTTATTCCCCGACTTATGGCTACACCTTC
.	TRBV21-1	TRBJ1-3	.	CASTLDREPGNTIYF	TGTGCCAGCACCTTAGACAGGGAGCCAGGAAACACCATATATTTT
few	TRBV28	TRBJ1-3	.	CASSLFLGNTIYF	TGTGCCAGCAGTTTATTTCTTGGAAACACCATATATTTT
.	TRBV5-1	TRBJ1-2	TRBD1	CASSLSGDRGYYGYTF	TGCGCCAGCAGCTTGTCAGGGGACAGGGGGTACTATGGCTACACCTTC
.	TRBV18	TRBJ1-2	.	CASSPPSDRDYTF	TGTGCCAGCTCACCACCCTCTGACAGAGACTACACCTTC
.	TRBV2	TRBJ1-1	.	CASSDGGATEAFF	TGTGCCAGCAGTGACGGAGGGGCCACTGAAGCTTTCTTT
.	TRBV7-8	TRBJ1-1	.	CASSFGQRPTNTEAFF	TGTGCCAGCAGCTTTGGACAGCGACCCACGAACACTGAAGCTTTCTTT
once	TRBV7-8	TRBJ2-5	.	CASTKTRTEETQYF	TGTGCCAGCACTAAAACCCGAACAGAAGAGACCCAGTACTTC
.	TRBV19	TRBJ1-6	TRBD1	CASSTTGGVYSPLHF	TGTGCCAGTAGCACGACAGGGGGAGTTTATTCACCCCTCCACTTT
.	TRBV28	TRBJ1-4	TRBD1	CASTGGRGREKLFF	TGTGCCAGCACAGGGGGCAGGGGTAGGGAAAAACTGTTTTTT
.	TRBV30	TRBJ1-3	TRBD1	CACRRGLSGNTIYF	TGTGCCTGCCGAAGGGGGCTCTCTGGAAACACCATATATTTT
.	TRBV7-9	TRBJ2-3	TRBD2	CASSQGLAADTQYF	TGTGCCAGCAGCCAGGGACTAGCCGCAGATACGCAGTATTTT
few	TRBV5-6	TRBJ1-2	TRBD1	CASSLRTGSYGYTF	TGTGCCAGCAGCTTGCGGACAGGATCCTATGGCTACACCTTC
.	TRBV6-2/TRBV6-3	TRBJ2-3	.	CASSYRLTGESTDTQYF	TGTGCCAGCAGTTACCGACTAACGGGGGAGAGCACAGATACGCAGTATTTT
.	TRBV3-1/TRBV3-2	TRBJ2-6	.	CASSRGGTSGANVLTF	TGTGCCAGCAGCCGCGGAGGAACCTCTGGGGCCAACGTCCTGACTTTC
.	TRBV2	TRBJ1-1	.	CASSEGVRGVTEAFF	TGTGCCAGCAGTGAAGGGGTCAGGGGCGTCACTGAAGCTTTCTTT
.	TRBV5-1	TRBJ2-1	TRBD2	CASSPTSGGFSYNEQFF	TGCGCCAGCAGCCCAACTAGCGGGGGTTTTTCCTACAATGAGCAGTTCTTC
few	TRBV18	TRBJ1-1	.	CASMRGNTEAFF	TGTGCCAGTATGCGGGGCAACACTGAAGCTTTCTTT
.	TRBV7-8	TRBJ2-7	.	CASSPSSYEQYF	TGTGCCAGCAGCCCGAGCTCCTACGAGCAGTACTTC
once	TRBV2	TRBJ2-4	.	CASRGSEIQYF	TGTGCCAGCAGGGGGAGCGAAATTCAGTACTTC
.	TRBV11-2	TRBJ1-2	.	CASSLLVPGQPFRTF	TGTGCCAGCAGCTTATTGGTGCCGGGACAACCCTTCCGCACCTTC